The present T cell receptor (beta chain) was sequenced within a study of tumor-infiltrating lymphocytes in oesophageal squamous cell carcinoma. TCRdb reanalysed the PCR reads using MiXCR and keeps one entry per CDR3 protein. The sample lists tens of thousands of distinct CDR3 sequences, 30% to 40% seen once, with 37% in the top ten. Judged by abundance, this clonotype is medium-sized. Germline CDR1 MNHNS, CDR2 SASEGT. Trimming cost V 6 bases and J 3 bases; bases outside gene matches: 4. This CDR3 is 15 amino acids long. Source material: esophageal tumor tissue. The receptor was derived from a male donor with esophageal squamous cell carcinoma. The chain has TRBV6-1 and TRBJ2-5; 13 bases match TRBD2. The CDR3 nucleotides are TGTGCCAGCAGGATCGGGACTAGCGGGGAAGAGACCCAGTACTTC. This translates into CASRIGTSGEETQYF.